A selection of T cell receptor beta chains follows, all from one sample in a study of T cell responses to AZD1222 COVID-19 vaccine. Method: immunoSEQ multiplex PCR; TCRdb's copy keeps in-frame clones and lacks some. The repertoire includes some 84,000 clones, 80% to 90% of them detected once, and about 12% sits in the top ten. The source was peripheral blood, collected 28 days after the second AZD1222 dose. The receptors originated from an adult who received the AZD1222 COVID-19 vaccine. Both conserved end residues are part of each CDR3. D genes are given only for firm matches. Clone sizes are given selectively: once, few, many, or a class where the clone is expanded.

TRBV7-8	.	TRBJ2-1	TRBD2	CASRAPRLATNEQFF	TGTGCCAGCAGGGCTCCGAGACTAGCCACCAATGAGCAGTTCTTC
TRBV12-3/TRBV12-4	many	TRBJ1-5	.	CASRQGAQPQHF	TGTGCCAGTAGGCAGGGAGCTCAGCCCCAGCATTTT
TRBV28	.	TRBJ1-5	.	CASVDKNQPQHF	TGTGCCAGTGTGGACAAGAATCAGCCCCAGCATTTT
TRBV7-8	once	TRBJ2-2	.	CASSLGGGQSFTGELFF	TGTGCCAGCAGCTTAGGTGGCGGACAGTCTTTCACCGGGGAGCTGTTTTTT
TRBV19	.	TRBJ2-3	.	CASMGVDGTDTQYF	TGTGCCAGTATGGGGGTGGACGGCACAGATACGCAGTATTTT
TRBV5-6	.	TRBJ1-1	.	CASSLRTTGNTEAFF	TGTGCCAGCAGCCTACGTACTACAGGGAACACTGAAGCTTTCTTT
TRBV5-4	.	TRBJ1-1	.	CASSLTGSAEAFF	TGTGCCAGCAGCTTGACAGGGAGCGCTGAAGCTTTCTTT
TRBV2	.	TRBJ2-7	TRBD1	CASSANRGLSRDEQYF	TGTGCCAGCAGTGCCAACAGGGGGCTTAGTCGGGACGAGCAGTACTTC
TRBV6-2/TRBV6-3	.	TRBJ1-5	.	CASSYGRTSRSNQPQHF	TGTGCCAGCAGTTACGGGAGGACAAGCCGATCCAATCAGCCCCAGCATTTT
TRBV5-1	.	TRBJ2-3	TRBD2	CASRNSREGPSDTQYF	TGCGCCAGCAGGAACTCGCGGGAGGGCCCCTCAGATACGCAGTATTTT
TRBV7-2	.	TRBJ2-1	.	CASSFAIEQFF	TGTGCCAGCAGCTTTGCGATCGAGCAGTTCTTC
TRBV19	.	TRBJ1-2	TRBD1	CASSPTGGEGYTF	TGTGCCAGTAGTCCGACAGGGGGCGAGGGCTACACCTTC
TRBV24-1	.	TRBJ1-5	.	CATSGPDTSANQPQHF	TGTGCCACCAGTGGCCCAGACACCTCAGCAAATCAGCCCCAGCATTTT
TRBV30	.	TRBJ2-5	.	CAWSVWGKIQETQYF	TGTGCCTGGAGTGTATGGGGTAAAATCCAAGAGACCCAGTACTTC
TRBV6-5	.	TRBJ2-1	.	CASRDWTADNEQFF	TGTGCCAGCAGGGACTGGACAGCCGACAATGAGCAGTTCTTC
TRBV6-5	.	TRBJ1-4	TRBD1	CASSYSDRGGEKLFF	TGTGCCAGCAGTTATTCGGACAGGGGTGGTGAAAAACTGTTTTTT
TRBV7-9	.	TRBJ2-1	.	CASSLVPLTEQFF	TGTGCCAGCAGCTTAGTCCCCCTCACTGAGCAGTTCTTC
TRBV9	.	TRBJ2-5	.	CASSVGQGETQYF	TGTGCCAGCAGCGTAGGTCAGGGGGAGACCCAGTACTTC
TRBV2	.	TRBJ1-5	.	CASSDSVSNQPQHF	TGTGCCAGCAGTGACTCTGTGAGCAATCAGCCCCAGCATTTT
TRBV6-5	.	TRBJ1-3	.	CASSYSRWGTGNTIYF	TGTGCCAGCAGTTACTCGAGATGGGGAACTGGAAACACCATATATTTT
TRBV7-3	.	TRBJ2-6	.	CASSVTGGANVLTF	TGTGCCAGCAGCGTGACTGGTGGGGCCAACGTCCTGACTTTC
TRBV7-2	medium-sized	TRBJ1-2	TRBD1	CASSLGQGYGYTF	TGTGCCAGCAGCTTAGGACAGGGGTATGGCTACACCTTC
TRBV12-3/TRBV12-4	.	TRBJ2-7	.	CASRTESSYEQYF	TGTGCCAGCCGAACGGAAAGCTCCTACGAGCAGTACTTC
TRBV5-4	few	TRBJ1-2	TRBD1	CASSSDRGPANYGYTF	TGTGCCAGCAGCTCGGACAGGGGGCCCGCTAACTATGGCTACACCTTC
TRBV4-1	.	TRBJ1-2	.	CASSNSTMSYGYTF	TGCGCCAGCAGCAATAGTACGATGTCCTATGGCTACACCTTC
TRBV18	.	TRBJ1-5	.	CASSPLGIGNQPQHF	TGTGCCAGCTCACCACTGGGGATTGGCAATCAGCCCCAGCATTTT
TRBV18	.	TRBJ1-4	.	CASSPPGFLGEKLFF	TGTGCCAGCTCACCACCGGGCTTCTTGGGGGAAAAACTGTTTTTT
TRBV6-5	.	TRBJ1-1	.	CASGRGWNTEAFF	TGTGCCAGCGGCAGGGGTTGGAACACTGAAGCTTTCTTT
TRBV6-5	once	TRBJ1-3	.	CASLPPGAGNTIYF	TGTGCCAGTTTACCTCCAGGGGCTGGAAACACCATATATTTT
TRBV6-5	.	TRBJ1-5	.	CASRSTNNQPQHF	TGTGCCAGCAGGTCGACAAACAATCAGCCCCAGCATTTT
TRBV3-1/TRBV3-2	.	TRBJ1-4	TRBD1	CASSQVGTGNEKLFF	TGTGCCAGCAGCCAAGTAGGGACAGGGAATGAAAAACTGTTTTTT
TRBV11-3	.	TRBJ1-1	.	CASSSQGLMNTEAFF	TGTGCCAGCAGCAGCCAGGGGCTTATGAACACTGAAGCTTTCTTT
TRBV6-2/TRBV6-3	.	TRBJ1-1	.	CASSYVGTKSEAFF	TGTGCCAGCAGTTATGTGGGGACGAAGTCTGAAGCTTTCTTT
TRBV5-1	few	TRBJ1-2	.	CASRLDPAAGGYTF	TGCGCCAGCAGACTGGACCCGGCCGCAGGCGGCTACACCTTC
TRBV16	.	TRBJ1-5	.	CASSQSMARDQPQHF	TGTGCCAGCAGCCAATCGATGGCTAGAGATCAGCCCCAGCATTTT
TRBV29-1	.	TRBJ2-7	.	CSVTRGAGPYEQYF	TGCAGCGTTACCAGAGGGGCGGGACCCTACGAGCAGTACTTC
TRBV15	.	TRBJ1-1	.	CATSRASNTEAFF	TGTGCCACCAGCAGGGCTTCGAACACTGAAGCTTTCTTT
TRBV3-1/TRBV3-2	many	TRBJ1-3	TRBD1	CASSQVQGAPGNTIYF	TGTGCCAGCAGCCAGGTACAGGGGGCCCCTGGAAACACCATATATTTT
TRBV7-9	few	TRBJ1-2	.	CASSTPTVINYGYTF	TGTGCCAGCAGCACCCCGACAGTTATTAACTATGGCTACACCTTC
TRBV18	few	TRBJ1-1	.	CASLPGVDTEAFF	TGTGCCAGCCTACCAGGGGTGGACACTGAAGCTTTCTTT
TRBV19	.	TRBJ1-5	.	CASSGGQLNQPQHF	TGTGCCAGTAGTGGCGGACAGCTTAATCAGCCCCAGCATTTT
TRBV7-2	.	TRBJ1-2	.	CASSLVTSSYGYTF	TGTGCCAGCAGCTTAGTGACTTCTTCTTATGGCTACACCTTC
TRBV3-1/TRBV3-2	.	TRBJ2-3	TRBD2	CASSRRRLAGGLKHTDTQYF	TGTGCCAGCAGCCGTAGGAGACTAGCGGGAGGCTTGAAGCACACAGATACGCAGTATTTT
TRBV6-5	.	TRBJ1-1	.	CASSGTSAFF	TGTGCCAGCAGCGGGACCTCGGCTTTCTTT
TRBV27	once	TRBJ1-5	.	CASSILGQGHQPQHF	TGTGCCAGCAGTATCCTCGGACAAGGGCACCAGCCCCAGCATTTT
TRBV19	.	TRBJ1-4	.	CASSMMGAREKLFF	TGTGCCAGTAGTATGATGGGGGCACGGGAAAAACTGTTTTTT
TRBV7-9	.	TRBJ1-2	.	CASSLTSKGANYGYTF	TGTGCCAGCAGCTTAACTTCGAAGGGAGCTAACTATGGCTACACCTTC
TRBV10-1	once	TRBJ2-3	TRBD2	CASSSGGGAPHEADTQYF	TGCGCCAGCAGTTCTGGCGGGGGGGCGCCCCACGAAGCAGATACGCAGTATTTT
TRBV6-1	.	TRBJ2-7	.	CASSESGGEQYF	TGTGCCAGCAGTGAGTCAGGTGGCGAGCAGTACTTC
TRBV2	.	TRBJ1-2	.	CASNPEGWAELNYGYTF	TGTGCCAGCAACCCCGAGGGTTGGGCAGAACTGAACTATGGCTACACCTTC
TRBV11-3	.	TRBJ1-4	.	CASRAGTTTNEKLFF	TGTGCCAGCAGGGCCGGGACAACAACTAATGAAAAACTGTTTTTT
TRBV7-6	.	TRBJ2-1	.	CASSPPLNEQFF	TGTGCCAGCAGCCCTCCCTTAAATGAGCAGTTCTTC
TRBV5-1	once	TRBJ2-1	TRBD2	CASSPGLAGEGEQFF	TGCGCCAGCAGCCCAGGACTAGCGGGAGAGGGCGAGCAGTTCTTC
TRBV7-9	once	TRBJ2-5	.	CASSLFTGGHQETQYF	TGTGCCAGCAGCTTATTTACGGGGGGCCACCAAGAGACCCAGTACTTC